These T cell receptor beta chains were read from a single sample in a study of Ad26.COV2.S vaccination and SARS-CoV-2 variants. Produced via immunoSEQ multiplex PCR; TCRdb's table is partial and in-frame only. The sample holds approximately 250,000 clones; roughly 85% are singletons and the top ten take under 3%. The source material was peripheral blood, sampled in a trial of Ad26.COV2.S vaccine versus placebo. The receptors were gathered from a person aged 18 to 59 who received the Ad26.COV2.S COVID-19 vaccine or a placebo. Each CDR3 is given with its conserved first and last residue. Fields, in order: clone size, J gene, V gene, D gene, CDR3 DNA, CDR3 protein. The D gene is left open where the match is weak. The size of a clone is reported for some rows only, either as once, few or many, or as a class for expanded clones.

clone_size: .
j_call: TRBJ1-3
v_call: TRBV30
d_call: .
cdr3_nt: TGTGCCTGGAGTGTTGGGGTCTCTGGAAACACCATATATTTT
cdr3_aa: CAWSVGVSGNTIYF

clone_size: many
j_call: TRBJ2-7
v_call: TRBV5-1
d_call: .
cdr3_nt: TGCGCCAGCAGCTTCGACAGACCCTACGAGCAGTACTTC
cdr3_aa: CASSFDRPYEQYF

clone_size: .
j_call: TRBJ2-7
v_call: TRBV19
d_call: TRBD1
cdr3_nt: TGTGCCAGTAGATCGACAGGGGGCAGGGGATACGAGCAGTACTTC
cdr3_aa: CASRSTGGRGYEQYF

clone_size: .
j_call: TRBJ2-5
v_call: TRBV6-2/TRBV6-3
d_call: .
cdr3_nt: TGTGCCAGCAGTTACGTTTTTCCGGTTCTCCAAGAGACCCAGTACTTC
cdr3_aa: CASSYVFPVLQETQYF

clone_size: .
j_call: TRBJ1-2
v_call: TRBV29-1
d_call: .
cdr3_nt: TGCAGCGCTGCGGGGCTCTCGGGCTACACCTTC
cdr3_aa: CSAAGLSGYTF

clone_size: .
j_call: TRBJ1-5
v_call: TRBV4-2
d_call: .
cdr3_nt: TGTGCCAGCAGCCAAGGGGTACAGGGTGATCAGCCCCAGCATTTT
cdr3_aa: CASSQGVQGDQPQHF

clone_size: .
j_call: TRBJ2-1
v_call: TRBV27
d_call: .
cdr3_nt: TGTGCCAGCAGTTTCATCAGGAGGGCCGGAGGAGGTGAGCAGTTCTTC
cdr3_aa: CASSFIRRAGGGEQFF

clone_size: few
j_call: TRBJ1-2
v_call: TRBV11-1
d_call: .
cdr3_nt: TGTGCCAGCAGCTCCAATTACCGGGGGAACTATGGCTACACCTTC
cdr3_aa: CASSSNYRGNYGYTF

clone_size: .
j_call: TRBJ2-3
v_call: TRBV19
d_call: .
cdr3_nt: TGTGCCAGTAGTATGGGCAGCGTCAACCGGATAGGTACGCAGTATTTT
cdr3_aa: CASSMGSVNRIGTQYF

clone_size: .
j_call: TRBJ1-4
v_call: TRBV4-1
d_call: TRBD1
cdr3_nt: TGCGCCAGCACCGATCACTACAGGGGTGAAAAACTGTTTTTT
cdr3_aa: CASTDHYRGEKLFF

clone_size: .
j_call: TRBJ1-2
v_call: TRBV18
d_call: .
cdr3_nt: TGTGCCAGCTCACCGTTGGACAGCATTGATTATGGCTACACCTTC
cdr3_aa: CASSPLDSIDYGYTF

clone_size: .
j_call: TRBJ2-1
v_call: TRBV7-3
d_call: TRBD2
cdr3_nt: TGTGCCAGCAGCCCAAGCGGGAGGGCGTACAATGAGCAGTTCTTC
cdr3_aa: CASSPSGRAYNEQFF

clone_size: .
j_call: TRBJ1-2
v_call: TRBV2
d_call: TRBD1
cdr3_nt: TGTGCCAGCAGTGGGACAGGGTATGGCTACACCTTC
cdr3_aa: CASSGTGYGYTF

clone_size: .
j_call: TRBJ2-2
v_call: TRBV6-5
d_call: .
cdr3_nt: TGTGCCAGCAGGCGGCTGGCAGACAACACCGGGGAGCTGTTTTTT
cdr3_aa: CASRRLADNTGELFF

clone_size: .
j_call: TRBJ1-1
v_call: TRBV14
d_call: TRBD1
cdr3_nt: TGTGCCAGCAGCCAAGTGGGGGACAGGACTCGGGCTTTCTTT
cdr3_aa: CASSQVGDRTRAFF

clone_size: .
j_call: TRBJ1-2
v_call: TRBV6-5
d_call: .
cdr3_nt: TGTGCCAGCAGTTACTCGGGTCAGGGCTATGGCTACACCTTC
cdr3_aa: CASSYSGQGYGYTF

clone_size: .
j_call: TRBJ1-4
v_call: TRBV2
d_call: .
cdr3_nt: TGTGCCAGCCGAAAGGCGGACAGCAATAATGAAAAACTGTTTTTT
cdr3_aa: CASRKADSNNEKLFF

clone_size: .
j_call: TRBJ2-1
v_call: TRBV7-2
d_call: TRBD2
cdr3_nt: TGTGCCAGCAGCTTAGCCCTAGCGGGGAGCAATGAGCAGTTCTTC
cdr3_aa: CASSLALAGSNEQFF

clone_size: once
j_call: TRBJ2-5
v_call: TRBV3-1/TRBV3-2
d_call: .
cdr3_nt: TGTGCCAGCAGCCATACCGAGACCCAGTACTTC
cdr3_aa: CASSHTETQYF

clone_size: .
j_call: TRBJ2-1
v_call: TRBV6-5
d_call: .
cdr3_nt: TGTGCCAGCGCCCTCCGGTGGAACAATGAGCAGTTCTTC
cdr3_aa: CASALRWNNEQFF

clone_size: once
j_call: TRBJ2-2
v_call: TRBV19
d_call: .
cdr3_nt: TGTGCCAGTAGTATCCCCGGGATCGACACCGGGGAGCTGTTTTTT
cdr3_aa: CASSIPGIDTGELFF

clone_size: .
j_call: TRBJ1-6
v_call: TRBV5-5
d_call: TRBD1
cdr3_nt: TGTGCCAGCAGTGCACCACGACAGGGTAATTCACCCCTCCACTTT
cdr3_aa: CASSAPRQGNSPLHF

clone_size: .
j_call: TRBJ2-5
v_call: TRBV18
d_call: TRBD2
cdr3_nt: TGTGCCAGCTCACCACCGGGACTACCGCAAGAGACCCAGTACTTC
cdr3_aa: CASSPPGLPQETQYF

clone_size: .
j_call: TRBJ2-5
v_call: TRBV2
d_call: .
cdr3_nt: TGTGCCAGCAGTGAGTTGCAGACACTGCGGGAGACCCAGTACTTC
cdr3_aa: CASSELQTLRETQYF

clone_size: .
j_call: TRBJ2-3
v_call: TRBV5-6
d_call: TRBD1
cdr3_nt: TGTGCCAGCAGCTCGAGCCCGGGACAGGCTTTCCAGTATTTT
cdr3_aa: CASSSSPGQAFQYF

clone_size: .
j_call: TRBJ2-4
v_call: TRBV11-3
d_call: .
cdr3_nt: TGTGCCAGCAGCTTATCCACGGGAGTAGCCAAAAACATTCAGTACTTC
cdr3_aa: CASSLSTGVAKNIQYF

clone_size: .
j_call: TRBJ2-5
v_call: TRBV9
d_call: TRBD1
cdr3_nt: TGTGCCAGCAGCGTAGGGGACAGGGTAGGGGAGACCCAGTACTTC
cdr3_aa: CASSVGDRVGETQYF

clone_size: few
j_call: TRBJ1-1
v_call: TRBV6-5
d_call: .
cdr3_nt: TGTGCCAGCAGTTACTCGAACGCTGGGGCTGAAGCTTTCTTT
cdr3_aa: CASSYSNAGAEAFF

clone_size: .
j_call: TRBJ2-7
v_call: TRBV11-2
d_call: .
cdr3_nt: TGTGCCAGCAGCCTCGGGACAACATACGAGCAGTACTTC
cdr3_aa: CASSLGTTYEQYF

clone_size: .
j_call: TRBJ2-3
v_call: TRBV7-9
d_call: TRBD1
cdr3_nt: TGTGCCAGCAGTTATGGACAGGGGGCAGATACGCAGTATTTT
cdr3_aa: CASSYGQGADTQYF

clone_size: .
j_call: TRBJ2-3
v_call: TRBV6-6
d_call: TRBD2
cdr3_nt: TGTGCCAGCAGGCCTTTAGAAACTAGCGGATCAGATACGCAGTATTTT
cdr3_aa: CASRPLETSGSDTQYF